The 32 T cell receptor beta chains below come from one sample, sequenced in a study of metastatic and nonmetastatic thyroid tumors. TCRdb ran MiXCR on the PCR reads. Among roughly 30,000 clones listed, 17% were seen once. Each patient went into thyroid surgery without having received any treatment. The sample taken for sequencing was blood. Receptors originate from a female donor with papillary thyroid cancer or a benign thyroid nodule (not recorded which). Some clones in this sample may be carry-over from other donors' samples.

This clone came up many times. The chain has TRBV2 and TRBJ1-5; D is perhaps TRBD1 (6 bases). This CDR3 has 16 amino acids. V lost 8 bases to trimming and J lost 0 bases, with 17 bases between them. The germline V gene encodes CDR1 SNHLY and CDR2 FYNNEI. The chain's CDR3 is CASEDRGRGSNQPQHF. The CDR3 nucleotides read TGTGCCAGCGAGGATAGGGGCAGGGGTAGCAATCAGCCCCAGCATTTT.

This clone is classed as medium-sized. The rearrangement uses TRBV12-3 or TRBV12-4 and TRBJ2-7; 8 bases are a match to TRBD2. The CDR3 consists of 14 residues. V shed 4 bases and J 3 bases; nucleotides not matched to a gene: 5. The CDR3 is CASSSRTSRYEQYF. The DNA of the CDR3 is TGTGCCAGCAGTTCCAGGACTAGCCGCTACGAGCAGTACTTC.

This clone was counted a few times. This chain uses TRBV6-9 with TRBJ1-5; D not resolved. The CDR3 is 12 residues long. Germline lookup yields CDR1 MNHGY and CDR2 SVAAGI. Trimming took off 2 bases at V and 3 bases at J, with 2 bases between the two ends. CDR3 region: CASSYVNQPQHF. The CDR3 DNA follows: TGTGCCAGCAGTTATGTCAATCAGCCCCAGCATTTT.

This clone was counted at least ten times. CDR3 loop: CAISESRQGNQPQHF. The CDR3 DNA is TGTGCCATCAGTGAGTCCAGGCAGGGGAATCAGCCCCAGCATTTT. V and J are TRBV10-3 and TRBJ1-5, with D perhaps TRBD1 (6 bases). Trimming pared 0 bases from V and 4 bases from J, leaving 10 bases between. CDR1 and CDR2 from the germline V gene are ENHRY and SYGVKD. This CDR3 spans 15 amino acids.

This clone was recorded many times. A read error may produce the germline difference seen at one junction end. V is TRBV7-9 and J is TRBJ2-1; D gene uncertain. CDR1 SEHNR and CDR2 FQNEAQ come from the germline V gene (reference sequence). This CDR3 is built from 16 residues. The CDR3 bases are TGTGTCAGCAGCCCGATTTTAGCAGATGGTTACAATGAGCAGTTCTTC. This codes for CVSSPILADGYNEQFF.

At least ten counts were recorded for this clone. Here the CDR3 reads CASSPRTKTFTEAFF. The CDR3 bases are TGTGCCAGCAGCCCTCGGACTAAAACCTTCACTGAAGCTTTCTTT. The gene calls are TRBV5-4 and TRBJ1-1; D ambiguous. With 4 bases removed from V and 4 bases from J, the gap between germline ends came to 17 bases. The CDR3 totals 15 residues. Germline assignment: CDR1 SGHNT and CDR2 YYREEE (reference sequence).

This clone was observed many times. The genes are TRBV20-1 and TRBJ2-3; possible D gene TRBD1, 5 bases. The ends were cut back, 3 bases at V and 4 bases at J, with 11 bases in the middle. Germline V CDR1 and CDR2: DFQATT, SNEGSKA (reference sequence). The CDR3 contains 13 residues. Written as DNA, the CDR3 is TGCAGTGCTAGGGTGTCCAGGGCAGATACGCAGTATTTT. Amino acid sequence: CSARVSRADTQYF.

The table lists this clone with a few counts. The chain joins TRBV4-2 to TRBJ2-7; maybe TRBD2 (5 bases). The germline CDR1 and CDR2 sequences are LGHNA and YNFKEQ. The CDR3 spans 15 residues. V gave up 0 bases and J gave up 13 bases, with 22 bases separating them. The CDR3 reads CASSQDLGEGYDQYF. The CDR3 nucleotides read TGTGCCAGCAGCCAAGACTTGGGTGAGGGCTACGATCAATACTTC.

Only a few counts were recorded for this clone. A much bigger clone sits one base away, suggesting this may be a read error. The genes are TRBV5-5 and TRBJ2-1, with 7 bases identical to TRBD2. CDR3 length: 15 amino acids. The germline gives CDR1 SGHKS, CDR2 YYEKEE (reference sequence). The CDR3 DNA is TGTGCCGGCAGCGAAACTAGCGACTCCTACAATGAGCAGTTCTTC. Its protein product is CAGSETSDSYNEQFF.

Note on this clone: A single base separates this from a much larger clone, so it may be a read error. The final CDR3 position lacks the conserved phenylalanine or tryptophan, pointing to a likely read error. The chain employs TRBV20-1 and TRBJ2-5; no clear D. Germline CDR1 and CDR2: DFQATT and SNEGSKA (reference sequence). The CDR3 consists of 15 residues. The CDR3 DNA reads TGCAGTTCTAGGCACTGGAAGCCGCCTTTCGAGACCCAGTACCTC. Its translation: CSSRHWKPPFETQYL.

This clone was counted at least ten times. V usage is TRBV5-1 and J usage is TRBJ2-7, with 7 bases fitting TRBD1. The CDR3 is made up of 14 amino acids. Germline CDR1 SGHRS, CDR2 YFSETQ. The ends lost 4 bases at V and 1 base at J; junction bases unmatched: 5. The CDR3 coding sequence is TGCGCCAGCAGCCACCCGGGACAGTCCTACGAGCAGTACTTC. Protein product: CASSHPGQSYEQYF.

This clone was observed at least ten times. The chain combines TRBV7-2 with TRBJ2-3; D not resolved. Looked up from germline, CDR1 is SGHTA and CDR2 is FQGNSA. With 7 bases removed from V and 5 bases from J, the gap between germline ends came to 10 bases. This CDR3 spans 12 amino acids. In DNA, the CDR3 is TGTGCCAGCACCGATTACGGAGATACGCAGTATTTT. It is translated as CASTDYGDTQYF.

This clone has ten or more counts. The V and J genes are TRBV14 and TRBJ2-7, with a possible D match to TRBD1 (6 bases). V shed 0 bases and J shed 6 bases, with 18 bases lying between them. Germline CDR1 and CDR2: SGHDN and FVKESK. There are 16 residues in the CDR3. Here the CDR3 reads CASSQEVAGARREQYF. The CDR3 nucleotides are TGTGCCAGCAGCCAAGAGGTGGCAGGGGCACGTCGCGAGCAGTACTTC.

This clone was counted at least ten times. The rearrangement links TRBV11-3 to TRBJ1-3; 9 nucleotides line up with TRBD1. The CDR3 covers 16 residues. The V segment lost 5 bases and the J segment 0 bases; nucleotides outside the gene matches: 5. From germline, CDR1 is SGHNT and CDR2 YENEEA. CDR3 loop: CASSVQGANSGNTIYF. DNA of the CDR3: TGTGCCAGCAGCGTACAGGGGGCCAACTCTGGAAACACCATATATTTT. Full variable domain (remainder filled in from reference TRBV11-3 and TRBJ1-3): EAGVVQSPRYKIIEKKQPVAFWCNPISGHNTLYWYLQNLGQGPELLIRYENEEAVDDSQLPKDRFSAERLKGVDSTLKIQPAELGDSAVYLCASSVQGANSGNTIYFGEGSWLTVV.

This clone was detected only a few times. The CDR3 here is CEGSPLRTDTQYF. In DNA, the CDR3 is TGTGAAGGTTCTCCCCTGCGGACAGATACGCAGTATTTT. The rearrangement uses TRBV28 and TRBJ2-3; D remains unclear. Per the germline V gene, CDR1 is MDHEN and CDR2 is SYDVKM. The CDR3 runs to 13 residues.

This rearrangement joins TRBV11-3 to TRBJ1-4; no clear D gene. Trimming left V 5 bases short and J 0 bases short, with 13 bases between. The CDR3 covers 16 residues. Looked up from germline, CDR1 is SGHNT and CDR2 is YENEEA. The CDR3 is CASSHGISATNEKLFF. CDR3 sequence (DNA): TGTGCCAGCAGCCACGGGATATCTGCAACTAATGAAAAACTGTTTTTT.

This clone is termed medium-sized. This chain connects TRBV28 to TRBJ2-7; the D gene is possibly TRBD2 (5 bases). This CDR3 comprises 16 residues. CDR1 is MDHEN and CDR2 is SYDVKM in the germline V gene. Trimming took 3 bases from V and 0 from J, leaving 15 bases between them. This CDR3 is CASSFEGSTSSYEQYF. CDR3 DNA sequence: TGTGCCAGCAGTTTCGAAGGGAGTACCAGCTCCTACGAGCAGTACTTC.

This clone was seen many times. The junction differs from germline at one of its ends, possibly a read error. V usage is TRBV3-1 and J usage is TRBJ2-7; D is possibly TRBD2 (6 bases). Germline V gene lookup returns CDR1 LGHDT and CDR2 YNNKEL (reference sequence). This CDR3 region has 12 residues. CDR3 amino acids: CASSQEGLIWDF. CDR3 DNA sequence: TGTGCCAGCAGCCAAGAAGGACTAATTTGGGACTTC.

This clone was observed many times. The chain recombines TRBV5-1 with TRBJ1-2; 8 nucleotides match TRBD1. The J segment lost 8 bases and the V segment lost 3 bases, leaving 9 bases of the junction unmatched. Germline V gene data show CDR1 as SGHRS and CDR2 as YFSETQ. The CDR3 sequence is 14 residues long. The CDR3 sequence: CASSWISTGEGYTF. The DNA of the CDR3 is TGCGCCAGCAGCTGGATTTCGACAGGGGAAGGCTACACCTTC.

This clone was detected a few times. The gene calls are TRBV28 and TRBJ2-5; D is possibly TRBD1 (6 bases). Trimming stripped 10 bases from V and 7 bases from J, with 13 bases between. Germline loops: CDR1 MDHEN, CDR2 SYDVKM. The CDR3 sequence is 11 residues long. The CDR3 DNA is TGTGCCATCGGGACCAGGGGGACCCAGTACTTC. Translation: CAIGTRGTQYF.

This clone was recorded many times. The chain has TRBV25-1 and TRBJ1-1; D is unclear. V lost 3 bases and J 9 bases, leaving 11 bases between the germline ends. This CDR3 is 12 amino acids long. The germline V gene has CDR1 MGHDK and CDR2 SYGVNS. The CDR3 region is CASSDDGFKAFF. The CDR3, as DNA: TGTGCCAGCAGTGACGACGGGTTTAAAGCTTTCTTT.

This clone was detected many times. J is TRBJ2-2 and V is TRBV6-1; D not resolved. Germline V gives CDR1 MNHNS, CDR2 SASEGT. This CDR3 contains 14 residues. Deletions cut 10 bases from V and 4 bases from J, with 16 bases between. The CDR3 spells CATRDLLSTGELFF. CDR3 coding DNA: TGTGCCACCCGAGACCTCCTCAGCACCGGGGAGCTGTTTTTT.

This clone was found many times. V and J are TRBV14 and TRBJ2-5; D is unclear. V shed 2 bases and J shed 0 bases, with 4 bases lying between them. CDR3 length: 13 residues. Per the germline V gene, CDR1 is SGHDN and CDR2 is FVKESK. DNA for the CDR3: TGTGCCAGCAGCCAATCCTACCAAGAGACCCAGTACTTC. Translating gives CASSQSYQETQYF.

This clone occurred many times. The rearrangement joins TRBV28 to TRBJ1-5; a possible D gene is TRBD1 (6 bases). Germline V gene data show CDR1 as MDHEN and CDR2 as SYDVKM. Trimming took off 3 bases at V and 1 base at J, with 13 bases between the two ends. This CDR3 is 16 amino acids long. The CDR3 nucleotides are TGTGCCAGCAGTTTCGGTGTCAGGGGAAGCAATCAGCCCCAGCATTTT. It yields the protein CASSFGVRGSNQPQHF.

This clone was observed at least ten times. The chain is built from TRBV5-1 and TRBJ2-4; the D is unclear. CDR1 SGHRS and CDR2 YFSETQ come from the germline V gene. CDR3 length: 13 amino acids. Trimming pared 2 bases from V and 8 bases from J, leaving 11 bases between. CDR3 region: CASSFGRRDIQYF. CDR3 bases: TGCGCCAGCAGCTTTGGAAGACGGGACATTCAGTACTTC.

The chain combines TRBV18 with TRBJ2-7; no reliable D call. The CDR3 consists of 11 residues. With 5 bases removed from V and 0 bases from J, the gap between germline ends came to 2 bases. The germline gives CDR1 KGHSH, CDR2 LQKENI. The CDR3 nucleotides are TGTGCCAGCTCAAACTCCTACGAGCAGTACTTC. It specifies CASSNSYEQYF.

This clone was seen ten or more times. The V gene is TRBV7-9, the J gene TRBJ1-6; a weak D match, TRBD1 (5 bases). V was pared by 5 bases and J by 8 bases, with 13 bases between. The CDR3 contains 14 residues. Germline loops: CDR1 SEHNR, CDR2 FQNEAQ (reference sequence). The CDR3 DNA reads TGTGCCAGCAGCGCGGGACGGACTTATTCACCCCTCCACTTT. Amino acid sequence: CASSAGRTYSPLHF.

The rearrangement uses TRBV6-1 and TRBJ2-4; perhaps TRBD1 as D (5 bases). This CDR3 region has 19 residues. The ends were cut back, 5 bases at V and 8 bases at J, with 31 bases in the middle. Germline CDR1 and CDR2: MNHNS and SASEGT. CDR3 region: CASSLKGSLDTHPRYIQYF. The CDR3 DNA reads as TGTGCCAGCAGTCTTAAGGGGTCCTTGGACACACACCCCAGGTACATTCAGTACTTC.

This clone was seen ten or more times. The rearrangement uses TRBV20-1 and TRBJ1-1; D is unresolved. From germline, CDR1 is DFQATT and CDR2 SNEGSKA (reference sequence). Trimming removed 0 bases at V and 3 bases at J, with 8 bases between. The CDR3 is 13 amino acids. The CDR3 sequence is CSARDNRDTEAFF. The CDR3 DNA is TGCAGTGCTAGAGATAACCGGGACACTGAAGCTTTCTTT.

This clone was counted at least ten times. This rearrangement joins TRBV6-4 to TRBJ2-3, with 10 bases identical to TRBD2. V shed 2 bases and J 1 base; nucleotides not matched to a gene: 0. The CDR3 spans 15 residues. Germline V gene data show CDR1 as MRHNA and CDR2 as SNTAGT. The CDR3 coding sequence is TGTGCCAGCAGTGACGGGACTAGCGGCACAGATACGCAGTATTTT. Translating it yields CASSDGTSGTDTQYF.

This clone was recorded at least ten times. The CDR3 DNA reads as TGTGCCAGCAGCTCCAATTTAGGGACCCAGTACTTC. Protein: CASSSNLGTQYF. The chain employs TRBV28 and TRBJ2-5; no clear D gene. Trimming took 6 bases from V and 7 from J, leaving 12 bases between them. The CDR3 totals 12 residues. CDR1 and CDR2 from the germline V gene are MDHEN and SYDVKM.

To note about this clone: One base away lies a much larger clone, so this may be a sequencing read error. The chain links TRBV5-5 to TRBJ2-3; D not resolved. Germline CDR1 reads SGHKS; CDR2 reads YYEKEE (reference sequence). The CDR3 covers 14 residues. The CDR3 DNA follows: TGTGCCAGCAGCTTGGAACTGAGCACAGATACGAAGTATTTT. It translates to CASSLELSTDTKYF.